This T cell receptor beta chain came from a study of identical twins. TCRdb itself ran the 5' RACE reads through MiXCR, one entry per CDR3 protein. The sample records about 200,000 distinct CDR3 sequences, over 8% being singletons. This clonotype showed up many times. The CDR3 covers 17 residues. Germline CDR1 reads SGDLS; CDR2 reads YYNGEE. Germline trimming cut 3 bases from V and 4 bases from J; bases unmatched to any gene: 5. The receptor was isolated from a woman aged 18-29 years in good health. Sequencing used memory (CD45RO+) T cells sorted from blood. The rearrangement joins TRBV9 to TRBJ2-2; 14 bases match TRBD2. The CDR3 here is CASSGLAGGLSTGELFF. The CDR3 DNA is TGTGCCAGCAGCGGACTAGCGGGAGGGCTGAGCACCGGGGAGCTGTTTTTT.